The TCR beta chain under discussion was sequenced for a study of patients and donors after allogeneic stem cell transplantation (dated by TCRdb to between 2020 and 2021). Reading from cysteine to phenylalanine, the CDR3 counts 15 amino acids. CDR3 DNA is the only sequence kept; it has 45 bases, read in frame from the first base. Clipping removes 6 bases from V and 3 bases from J, with 9 as the unmatched junction base count. The CDR1 and CDR2 encoded by the germline V gene are MNHEY and SVGEGT. To prepare the library, RT-PCR was applied. The instrument was a NextSeq 550. Through fastp at Q25 and MiXCR, TCRdb rebuilt clones from the public reads, retaining in-frame beta chains. Duplicate CDR3 protein sequences are folded into a single record with the most common DNA and genes. The sample data list roughly 200,000 distinct CDR3 sequences, and around 40% of these were observed just once. The ten largest clones capture around 10% of the sample.

Worth noting for this clonotype: Its antigen is not yet known. No much larger clone exists at a distance of one base, and base qualities are not known.

The chain employs TRBV6-2 or TRBV6-3 and TRBJ2-7, and 9 junctional nucleotides match TRBD1. Material: blood, either unsorted or a sorted T cell fraction (not recorded which). This sequence originates from a human donor who was either an allogeneic HSCT recipient or a stem cell or donor lymphocyte infusion donor (not recorded which). It is not recorded whose cells these are; they may come from a transplant donor. The CDR3 here reads CASRESGTGFYEQYF. The sequenced DNA is TGTGCCAGCAGGGAAAGCGGGACAGGGTTCTACGAGCAGTACTTC.